In this sample, the clone carrying this T cell receptor beta chain turned up a few times. Additional DNA sequences in this sample encode the identical CDR3. This CDR3 is 15 amino acids long. V lost 3 bases, J lost 2 bases, and 3 bases stayed unmatched. Germline assignment: CDR1 SGHRS and CDR2 YFSETQ. Clones were read by immunoSEQ multiplex PCR, and TCRdb kept only the in-frame ones, dropping some. Seen here are 150,000 to 250,000 clones, about 85% observed once, and the top ten hold around 2%. Donors were grouped by their self-reported clinical history. The sample belongs to a study of blood T cell repertoires in COVID-19.

The J gene is TRBJ2-2, the V gene TRBV5-1; 8 bases are a match to TRBD2. This clonotype was obtained from a woman in her twenties or thirties who had recovered from COVID-19. The sequencing sample was made of PBMCs or T cells enriched from blood (not recorded which). The CDR3 sequence: CASSSGLANTGELFF. CDR3 bases: TGCGCCAGCAGCTCCGGACTAGCCAACACCGGGGAGCTGTTTTTT. Full variable domain (missing parts from reference TRBV5-1 and TRBJ2-2): KAGVTQTPRYLIKTRGQQVTLSCSPISGHRSVSWYQQTPGQGLQFLFEYFSETQRNKGNFPGRFSGRQFSNSRSEMNVSTLELGDSALYLCASSSGLANTGELFFGEGSRLTVL.